This passage covers 25 T cell receptor beta chains from one sample sequenced in a study of beta chain features in type 1 diabetes. Study-wide results and limits: TCRB CDR3s were moderately but significantly shorter in Type 1 diabetes patients in all four CD4+ subsets.

TCRB transcripts that were expressed got sequenced, as all of the isolated RNA had been reverse transcribed. The protocol was immunoSEQ multiplex PCR, while the TCRdb copy is restricted to in-frame clones and leaves out a portion. Among hundreds of thousands of clones listed, roughly 13% were seen once. Their antigens are not known. The sample was naive CD4+ T cells from blood. These receptors all stem from a man aged 18 to 35 with type 1 diabetes.

The rearrangement uses TRBV30 and TRBJ2-1; 8 bases match TRBD2. V was clipped by 2 bases and J by 5 bases; unmatched bases: 11. The CDR3 has 16 residues. Germline CDR1 GTSNPN, CDR2 SVGIG (reference sequence). The CDR3 reads CAWSREGSGGHNEQFF. The CDR3 coding sequence is TGTGCCTGGAGTCGTGAGGGGAGCGGGGGCCACAATGAGCAGTTCTTC.

This clone was detected a few times. The genes are TRBV18 and TRBJ1-1; perhaps TRBD1 as D (5 bases). V lost 5 bases and J lost 1, with 8 bases in between. The germline CDR1 and CDR2 sequences are KGHSH and LQKENI. The CDR3 has 13 amino acids. The CDR3 spells CASSDGQNTEAFF. As DNA, the CDR3 is TGTGCCAGCTCAGACGGACAGAACACTGAAGCTTTCTTT.

Only a few counts were recorded for this clone. The chain couples TRBV7-2 to TRBJ2-3; unclear D gene. Germline V gene sequence: CDR1 SGHTA, CDR2 FQGNSA. The CDR3 covers 14 residues. Deletions cut 4 bases from V and 0 bases from J, with 8 bases between. CDR3 nucleotides: TGTGCCAGCAGCTCATTGACAAGCACAGATACGCAGTATTTT. Translating it yields CASSSLTSTDTQYF. The complete variable domain, with remaining parts taken from reference TRBV7-2 and TRBJ2-3, reads GAGVSQSPSNKVTEKGKDVELRCDPISGHTALYWYRQSLGQGLEFLIYFQGNSAPDKSGLPSDRFSAERTGGSVSTLTIQRTQQEDSAVYLCASSSLTSTDTQYFGPGTRLTVL.

This rearrangement joins TRBV7-9 to TRBJ1-3, with D perhaps matching TRBD1 (5 bases). The CDR3 is made up of 19 amino acids. V shed 5 bases and J shed 0 bases, with 23 bases lying between them. Germline V gene lookup returns CDR1 SEHNR and CDR2 FQNEAQ (reference sequence). CDR3 in DNA: TGTGCCAGCAGCGCCGGGACGGAGGCTCTACTGACCTCTGGAAACACCATATATTTT. This translates into CASSAGTEALLTSGNTIYF.

The V call is TRBV5-4, the J call TRBJ2-1; 10 nucleotides line up with TRBD2. CDR3 length equals 17 residues. CDR1 and CDR2 (germline): SGHNT, YYREEE (reference sequence). The V segment lost 0 bases and the J segment 5 bases; nucleotides outside the gene matches: 8. The CDR3 region has the DNA TGTGCCAGCAGCTTGGCCGTCTCTAGCGGGAGCCACAATGAGCAGTTCTTC. It specifies CASSLAVSSGSHNEQFF.

This sequence joins TRBV5-1 and TRBJ2-5; D call uncertain. Germline values: CDR1 SGHRS, CDR2 YFSETQ. V lost 1 base and J lost 5, with 9 bases in between. The CDR3 runs 13 residues. The CDR3 nucleotides read TGCGCCAGCAGCTTGTACCGAAGGGAGACCCAGTACTTC. This translates into CASSLYRRETQYF.

The V call is TRBV5-1, the J call TRBJ2-7; D is unclear. There are 13 residues in the CDR3. V gave up 0 bases and J gave up 5 bases, with 9 bases separating them. CDR1 and CDR2 from the germline V gene are SGHRS and YFSETQ. In DNA form, the CDR3 reads TGCGCCAGCAGCTTGGCCGGAGTTAACGAGCAGTACTTC. It codes for CASSLAGVNEQYF.

Here the CDR3 reads CASSLQGMLDEQYF. CDR3 sequence (DNA): TGCGCCAGCAGCTTACAGGGGATGCTCGACGAGCAGTACTTC. V is TRBV5-1 and J is TRBJ2-7; 7 bases are shared with TRBD1. J was trimmed by 5 bases and V by 2 bases; bases with no gene match: 7. The CDR3 loop spans 14 amino acids. The germline V gene encodes CDR1 SGHRS and CDR2 YFSETQ. Using reference TRBV5-1 and TRBJ2-7 for the parts outside the CDR3, the full variable domain is KAGVTQTPRYLIKTRGQQVTLSCSPISGHRSVSWYQQTPGQGLQFLFEYFSETQRNKGNFPGRFSGRQFSNSRSEMNVSTLELGDSALYLCASSLQGMLDEQYFGPGTRLTVT.

The chain couples TRBV13 to TRBJ1-1, with unresolved D. Per the germline V gene, CDR1 is PRHDT and CDR2 is FYEKMQ (reference sequence). V lost 3 bases and J lost 1, with 12 bases in between. The CDR3 spans 15 residues. CDR3 nucleotides: TGTGCCAGCAGCTTCGGCGTACAGCGGAACACTGAAGCTTTCTTT. It translates to CASSFGVQRNTEAFF.

This clone came up a few times. The chain has TRBV25-1 and TRBJ1-4, with D possibly TRBD1 on 5 matching bases. V was trimmed by 3 bases and J by 3 bases, leaving 8 bases between them. In germline, CDR1 is MGHDK, CDR2 SYGVNS. The CDR3 has 14 residues. The CDR3 reads CASSDRVANEKLFF. CDR3 nucleotide sequence: TGTGCCAGCAGTGACAGGGTGGCTAATGAAAAACTGTTTTTT.

This clone occurred a few times. V and J are TRBV28 and TRBJ2-5; D might be TRBD2 (6 bases). Per germline, CDR1 MDHEN and CDR2 SYDVKM. The CDR3 has 15 residues. Trimming left V 6 bases short and J 4 bases short, with 18 bases between. CDR3 amino acids: CASSPRGAGLETQYF. CDR3 in DNA: TGTGCCAGCAGCCCCCGCGGGGCCGGGTTAGAGACCCAGTACTTC.

This clone was counted between two and nine times. The V call is TRBV29-1, the J call TRBJ1-5; 7 positions agree with TRBD1. V trimming: 8 bases; J trimming: 0 bases; junction bases outside the gene matches: 13. The CDR3 sequence is 16 residues long. Germline CDR1 and CDR2: SQVTM and ANQGSEA. The CDR3 coding sequence is TGCAGCTCGTCAAACAGGGGAACTTATAGCAATCAGCCCCAGCATTTT. It yields the protein CSSSNRGTYSNQPQHF.

This clone has more than one count but fewer than ten. CDR3 sequence (DNA): TGCGCCAGCAGCTCCACCGGGACAGGCCGGGAGACCCAGTACTTC. Residues: CASSSTGTGRETQYF. The J gene is TRBJ2-5, the V gene TRBV5-1, with TRBD1 matching 8 bases. V lost 3 bases and J lost 5; bases outside the gene matches: 9. Germline V gives CDR1 SGHRS, CDR2 YFSETQ. The CDR3 contains 15 residues.

The chain carries TRBV5-1 and TRBJ1-1; no clear D. Germline CDR1 SGHRS, CDR2 YFSETQ. Between the trimmed V and J ends, which lost 0 bases and 0 bases, there was a span of 12 bases. CDR3 length: 16 amino acids. CDR3 sequence: CASSLGPVGMNTEAFF. Written as DNA, the CDR3 is TGCGCCAGCAGCTTGGGGCCAGTGGGTATGAACACTGAAGCTTTCTTT.

This clone occurred a few times. The V gene is TRBV7-3, the J gene TRBJ1-6; D is unclear. Trimming shortened V by 4 bases and J by 7 bases, and 8 bases separated the two germline ends. This CDR3 has 13 residues. Germline V gene sequence: CDR1 SGHTA, CDR2 FQGTGA. The CDR3 loop reads CASSSDLNSPLHF. The CDR3 bases are TGTGCCAGCAGCTCGGACCTCAATTCACCCCTCCACTTT.

The V gene is TRBV2, the J gene TRBJ2-7; 7 bases are shared with TRBD2. CDR1 is SNHLY and CDR2 is FYNNEI in the germline V gene. V shed 3 bases and J 6 bases; nucleotides not matched to a gene: 14. This CDR3 spans 16 amino acids. The CDR3 DNA is TGTGCCAGCAGTGAGTACTTAAGCGGGATGCGTCGCGAGCAGTACTTC. It encodes CASSEYLSGMRREQYF.

There are a few counts of this clone. V gene TRBV15 combines with J gene TRBJ2-1, with TRBD2 matching 11 bases. In germline, CDR1 is LNHNV, CDR2 YYDKDF (reference sequence). The CDR3 extends over 17 amino acids. V was clipped by 6 bases and J by 0 bases; unmatched bases: 7. The CDR3, as DNA: TGTGCCACCAGTAACGGACTAGCGGGTCTCTCCTACAATGAGCAGTTCTTC. Translating gives CATSNGLAGLSYNEQFF. Variable domain in full (rest from reference TRBV15 and TRBJ2-1): DAMVIQNPRYQVTQFGKPVTLSCSQTLNHNVMYWYQQKSSQAPKLLFHYYDKDFNNEADTPDNFQSRRPNTSFCFLDIRSPGLGDTAMYLCATSNGLAGLSYNEQFFGPGTRLTVL.

The table lists this clone with a few counts. The V call is TRBV9, the J call TRBJ2-5; 10 bases align to TRBD2. V shed 0 bases, J shed 5 bases, and the junction held 1 base outside the gene matches. Germline V CDR1 and CDR2: SGDLS, YYNGEE. The CDR3 totals 14 residues. The DNA of the CDR3 is TGTGCCAGCAGCGTAGCGGGACTAGCGGAGACCCAGTACTTC. This codes for CASSVAGLAETQYF.

Remarks on this clone: At the DNA level, this CDR3 is encoded by other sequences in the same sample as well. The chain links TRBV18 to TRBJ2-5; no clear D gene. The CDR3 runs 12 residues. Germline V gene sequence: CDR1 KGHSH, CDR2 LQKENI. The V and J ends lost 2 bases and 2 bases respectively, with 3 bases between them. The CDR3 here is CASSPGQETQYF. The CDR3 DNA sequence: TGTGCCAGCTCACCAGGGCAAGAGACCCAGTACTTC.

This clone was seen a handful of times. Distinct nucleotide sequences in the sample also encode this CDR3. The rearrangement links TRBV11-2 to TRBJ1-2; D possibly corresponds to TRBD1 (5 bases). The CDR3 has 12 residues. Germline V gene sequence: CDR1 SGHAT, CDR2 FQNNGV. The ends were cut back, 4 bases at V and 4 bases at J, with 7 bases in the middle. The CDR3: CASSSDSYGYTF. The CDR3 DNA is TGTGCCAGCAGCTCTGACAGCTATGGCTACACCTTC.

This clone was detected only a few times. Sequence at one end of the junction differs from germline and may be a read error. This chain connects TRBV2 to TRBJ2-1; D remains unclear. The germline V gene has CDR1 SNHLY and CDR2 FYNNEI. This CDR3 has 9 residues. CDR3 amino acids: CASSEASVF. The DNA of the CDR3 is TGTGCCAGCAGTGAAGCGTCCGTCTTC.

About this clone: A read error may account for a junction end that differs from germline. The CDR3 reads CASSPSGRASEQYF. The DNA for the CDR3 is TGTGCTAGCAGCCCTAGCGGGAGGGCCTCCGAGCAGTACTTC. V and J are TRBV7-7 and TRBJ2-7; 12 nucleotides align to TRBD2. Germline V gene data show CDR1 as SSHAT and CDR2 as FNYEAQ (reference sequence). The CDR3 spans 14 residues.

This clone has just a few counts. The chain recombines TRBV4-1 with TRBJ2-1; D is uncertain. This CDR3 spans 14 amino acids. CDR1 MGHRA and CDR2 YSYEKL come from the germline V gene. The germline V and J ends were trimmed by 1 base and 2 bases, with 6 bases remaining between them. CDR3 loop: CASSQGTTYNEQFF. The DNA of the CDR3 is TGCGCCAGCAGCCAAGGTACTACCTACAATGAGCAGTTCTTC.

V gene TRBV2 combines with J gene TRBJ1-2, with D possibly being TRBD1 (5 bases). This CDR3 has 13 amino acids. CDR1 is SNHLY and CDR2 is FYNNEI in the germline V gene. V shed 6 bases and J shed 5 bases, with 13 bases lying between them. CDR3 loop: CASSGGTDYGYTF. The CDR3 coding sequence is TGTGCCAGCAGCGGCGGGACGGATTATGGCTACACCTTC.

This clone was detected only a few times. This chain links TRBV7-9 with TRBJ2-2; D gene ambiguous. Germline lookup yields CDR1 SEHNR and CDR2 FQNEAQ (reference sequence). The CDR3 is 13 amino acids. V was shortened by 2 bases and J by 4 bases, with 5 bases between the two germline ends. The CDR3, as DNA: TGTGCCAGCAGCTTAACCCTCACCGGGGAGCTGTTTTTT. Translated: CASSLTLTGELFF.